Reported below is one T cell receptor (beta chain). The sample originates from a study of blood T cell repertoires in COVID-19. Using immunoSEQ multiplex PCR, the repertoire was profiled, and TCRdb retains in-frame clones only, with some absent. The table has 71,000 or so clones, approximately 87% seen once. The sequence came from a man in his fifties or sixties with active COVID-19. Sequenced: peripheral blood.

The CDR3 DNA is TGTGCCAGCAGTATAGACAGTGTCTATGGCTACACCTTC. Amino acid sequence: CASSIDSVYGYTF. The V call is TRBV27, the J call TRBJ1-2; D perhaps matches TRBD1 (5 bases). The CDR3 spans 13 residues. Between the trimmed V and J ends, which lost 5 bases and 4 bases, there was a span of 11 bases. Germline V CDR1 and CDR2: MNHEY, SMNVEV (reference sequence).